Listed below are T cell receptor beta chains from one sample, sequenced in a study of cytomegalovirus exposure and HLA in healthy donors. Produced via immunoSEQ multiplex PCR; TCRdb's table is partial and in-frame only. The sample lists approximately 200,000 clones; around 79% were seen once. The specimen sequenced was PBMCs. These receptors were obtained from a woman between 18 and 29 years old in good health and CMV-seronegative. Both conserved end residues are part of each CDR3. The order of the fields is D gene, clone size, J gene, V gene, CDR3 protein, CDR3 DNA. D genes are given only for firm matches. Size tells how often a clone was seen (once, few, many) or the class of an expanded clone, and some rows leave it out.

>NA|NA|TRBJ2-1|TRBV2
CASRGDSDEQFF
TGTGCCAGCAGGGGGGACTCCGATGAGCAGTTCTTC
>TRBD2|NA|TRBJ2-3|TRBV5-1
CASSLGFRLAGQKSTDTQYF
TGCGCCAGCAGCTTGGGTTTTAGGCTAGCGGGCCAAAAGAGCACAGATACGCAGTATTTT
>NA|NA|TRBJ1-1|TRBV27
CASSLRGGGNTEAFF
TGTGCCAGCAGTCTGAGGGGGGGAGGGAACACTGAAGCTTTCTTT
>NA|once|TRBJ2-7|TRBV5-6
CASSPPGDREQYF
TGTGCCAGCAGCCCCCCGGGGGACCGCGAGCAGTACTTC
>NA|NA|TRBJ2-7|TRBV2
CASGTRLNSYEQYF
TGTGCCAGCGGGACACGACTAAACTCCTACGAGCAGTACTTC
>NA|NA|TRBJ2-7|TRBV6-6
CATAPGAGEQYF
TGTGCCACCGCCCCAGGGGCGGGCGAGCAGTACTTC
>NA|NA|TRBJ1-1|TRBV9
CASSVDSYTEAFF
TGTGCCAGCAGCGTGGACTCATACACTGAAGCTTTCTTT
>NA|few|TRBJ1-4|TRBV5-1
CASSLATGVQKELFF
TGCGCCAGCAGCTTGGCCACTGGAGTCCAAAAAGAACTGTTTTTT
>TRBD1|NA|TRBJ1-6|TRBV7-8
CASSFRDRNSPLHF
TGTGCCAGCAGCTTTCGGGACAGGAATTCACCCCTCCACTTT
>NA|NA|TRBJ1-6|TRBV5-1
CASSLDRARNSPLHF
TGCGCCAGCAGCTTGGACAGGGCGCGTAATTCACCCCTCCACTTT
>NA|NA|TRBJ1-1|TRBV7-9
CASSLDRGNTEAFF
TGTGCCAGCAGCTTAGATCGGGGGAACACTGAAGCTTTCTTT
>TRBD2|few|TRBJ2-3|TRBV11-3
CASSSRRGEYGTDTQYF
TGTGCCAGCAGCTCACGGCGGGGGGAATACGGCACAGATACGCAGTATTTT
>TRBD1|few|TRBJ1-5|TRBV19
CASTSDRDNQPQHF
TGTGCCAGTACCTCGGACAGGGACAATCAGCCCCAGCATTTT
>TRBD2|NA|TRBJ2-1|TRBV18
CASSPWTSGGAEQFF
TGTGCCAGCTCACCCTGGACTAGCGGGGGGGCCGAGCAGTTCTTC
>NA|NA|TRBJ2-3|TRBV30
CAWSGYSTDTQYF
TGTGCCTGGTCCGGGTACAGCACAGATACGCAGTATTTT
>NA|few|TRBJ2-1|TRBV12-5
CASGLVDIDGYNEQFF
TGTGCTAGTGGTTTGGTCGACATCGATGGCTACAATGAGCAGTTCTTC